This entry is about one T cell receptor (beta chain). As yet, its antigen is unknown. Clones were sequenced by immunoSEQ multiplex PCR, and TCRdb holds only the in-frame ones, with some missing. The repertoire holds about 75,000 clones, with about 91% as singletons. This sample stems from a study of T cell responses to AZD1222 COVID-19 vaccine. CDR3 size: 15 residues. V lost 0 bases and J 8 bases, leaving 11 bases between the germline ends. CDR1 is LNHNV, CDR2 YYDKDF, per germline (reference sequence). Study findings and constraints: In a largely white British group with more females than males, clonal diversity was possibly underestimated.

The receptor comes from an adult who received the MenACWY meningococcal vaccine as a control. This sample comprised peripheral blood, obtained 28 days after the second dose of the MenACWY control vaccine. V gene TRBV15 combines with J gene TRBJ1-6; D unresolved. The CDR3 DNA follows: TGTGCCACCAGCAGAGATCCAAGCAAGGATTCACCCCTCCACTTT. Its translation: CATSRDPSKDSPLHF. The full variable domain, with the rest looked up from reference TRBV15 and TRBJ1-6, is DAMVIQNPRYQVTQFGKPVTLSCSQTLNHNVMYWYQQKSSQAPKLLFHYYDKDFNNEADTPDNFQSRRPNTSFCFLDIRSPGLGDTAMYLCATSRDPSKDSPLHFGNGTRLTVT.